The sample holds many counts of the clone carrying this T cell receptor (beta chain). Its antigen is as yet unknown. TCRdb recomputed calls from the 5' RACE reads with MiXCR, one row per CDR3 protein. The table records tens of thousands of distinct CDR3 sequences, less than 5% of them present only once. This record comes from a study of neurological immune-mediated disorders. Broader study findings: Expanded clones shared no identical CDR3 amino acid sequences across subjects, which suggested private TCR-beta repertoires in all groups.

The V gene's germline CDR1 is DFQATT and CDR2 SNEGSKA (reference sequence). This CDR3 has 14 amino acids. Trimming cost V 6 bases and J 0 bases; bases outside gene matches: 4. The TCR comes from a man aged 50 to 60 with multiple sclerosis. The J gene is TRBJ1-5, the V gene TRBV20-1; 8 bases map to TRBD1. The sequenced sample consisted of PBMCs. CDR3: CSAQGGGSNQPQHF. The CDR3 bases are TGCAGTGCACAGGGGGGGGGTAGCAATCAGCCCCAGCATTTT.